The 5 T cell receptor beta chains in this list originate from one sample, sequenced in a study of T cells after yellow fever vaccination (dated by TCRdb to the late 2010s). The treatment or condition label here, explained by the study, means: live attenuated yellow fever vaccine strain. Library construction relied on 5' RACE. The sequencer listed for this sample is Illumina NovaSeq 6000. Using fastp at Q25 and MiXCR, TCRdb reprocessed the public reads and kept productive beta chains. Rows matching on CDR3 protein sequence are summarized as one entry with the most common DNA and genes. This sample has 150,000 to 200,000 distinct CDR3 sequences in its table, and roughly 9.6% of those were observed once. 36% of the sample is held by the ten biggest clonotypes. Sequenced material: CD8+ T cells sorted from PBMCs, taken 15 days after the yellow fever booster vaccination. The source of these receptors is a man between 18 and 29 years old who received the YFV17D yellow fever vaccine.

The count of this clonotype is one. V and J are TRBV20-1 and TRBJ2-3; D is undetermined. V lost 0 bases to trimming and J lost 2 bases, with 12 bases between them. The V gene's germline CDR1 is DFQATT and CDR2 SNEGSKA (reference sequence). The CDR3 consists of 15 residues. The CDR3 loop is CSARDRADNTDTQYF. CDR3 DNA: TGCAGTGCTAGAGATAGGGCAGATAACACAGATACGCAGTATTTT.

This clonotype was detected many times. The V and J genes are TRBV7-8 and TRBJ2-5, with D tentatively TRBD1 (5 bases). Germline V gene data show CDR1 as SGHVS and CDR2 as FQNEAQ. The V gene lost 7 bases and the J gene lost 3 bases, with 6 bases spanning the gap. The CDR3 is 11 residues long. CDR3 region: CASKGEETQYF. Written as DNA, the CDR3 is TGTGCCAGCAAAGGGGAAGAGACCCAGTACTTC.

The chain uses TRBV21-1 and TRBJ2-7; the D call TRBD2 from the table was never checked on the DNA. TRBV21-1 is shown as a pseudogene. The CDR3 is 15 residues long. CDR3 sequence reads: CASRFRTNKSYEQYF. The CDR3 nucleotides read TGTGCCAGCCGATTCAGGACTAACAAATCCTACGAGCAGTACTTC.

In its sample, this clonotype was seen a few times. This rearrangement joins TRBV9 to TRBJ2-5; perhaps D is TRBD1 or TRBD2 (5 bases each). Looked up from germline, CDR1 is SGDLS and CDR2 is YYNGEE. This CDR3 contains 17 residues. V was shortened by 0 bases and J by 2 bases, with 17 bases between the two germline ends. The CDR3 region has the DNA TGTGCCAGCAGCGTAGAGTCCGGGGCGGTAGGGCAAGAGACCCAGTACTTC. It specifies CASSVESGAVGQETQYF.

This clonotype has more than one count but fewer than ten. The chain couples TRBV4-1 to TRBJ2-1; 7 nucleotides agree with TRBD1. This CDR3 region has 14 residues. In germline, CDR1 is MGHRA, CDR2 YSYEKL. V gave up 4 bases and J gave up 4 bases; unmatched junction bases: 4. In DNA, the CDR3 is TGCGCCAGCAGCCCCCGCAGGGGGTACAATGAGCAGTTCTTC. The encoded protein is CASSPRRGYNEQFF.